A single sample is the source of the 13 T cell receptor beta chains below, sequenced in a study of shared clonotypes between healthy human individuals. Sequenced by immunoSEQ multiplex PCR; TCRdb stores in-frame clones only, minus some. The sample has around 530,000 clones; roughly 72% are singletons. What was sequenced was PBMCs. Receptors were obtained from a woman aged 35 to 49 in good health. Some clones in this sample may be carry-over from other donors' samples.

This sequence joins TRBV5-4 and TRBJ2-3; 7 bases agree with TRBD2. The CDR3 has 15 residues. The V gene end was trimmed by 0 bases and the J gene end by 5 bases; junction bases not matched to a gene: 6. The germline CDR1 and CDR2 sequences are SGHNT and YYREEE (reference sequence). In DNA form, the CDR3 reads TGTGCCAGCAGCTTGGAGGCGGGAGCCATAGATACGCAGTATTTT. Translated, it gives CASSLEAGAIDTQYF.

The chain uses TRBV5-4 and TRBJ2-5; D is possibly TRBD2 (7 bases). Trimming took off 2 bases at V and 0 bases at J, with 11 bases between the two ends. There are 15 residues in the CDR3. Germline V lookup: CDR1 SGHNT, CDR2 YYREEE (reference sequence). This chain's CDR3 is CASSFGGLYQETQYF. The CDR3 DNA sequence: TGTGCCAGCAGCTTCGGGGGGCTGTACCAAGAGACCCAGTACTTC.

V gene TRBV25-1 combines with J gene TRBJ2-2, with D perhaps matching TRBD2 (6 bases). The CDR3 loop spans 14 amino acids. CDR1 is MGHDK and CDR2 is SYGVNS in the germline V gene. Between the trimmed V and J ends, which lost 6 bases and 2 bases, there was a span of 10 bases. This chain's CDR3 is CASSRTTNTGELFF. The DNA for the CDR3 is TGTGCCAGCAGCCGGACTACTAACACCGGGGAGCTGTTTTTT.

J is TRBJ2-2 and V is TRBV7-2, with TRBD1 matching 8 bases. This CDR3 is 15 amino acids long. The germline CDR1 and CDR2 sequences are SGHTA and FQGNSA. The V and J ends lost 7 bases and 6 bases, in that order; junction bases with no gene match: 10. CDR3 protein: CASKSGTGGSGELFF. CDR3 nucleotide sequence: TGTGCCAGCAAATCCGGGACAGGAGGGTCCGGGGAGCTGTTTTTT.

The rearrangement uses TRBV6-5 and TRBJ2-3, with no clear D. Trimming took 0 bases from V and 0 from J, leaving 10 bases between them. Per the germline V gene, CDR1 is MNHEY and CDR2 is SVGAGI. This CDR3 has 16 residues. The CDR3 bases are TGTGCCAGCAGTTACTCGCGGATTTCTAGCACAGATACGCAGTATTTT. As protein: CASSYSRISSTDTQYF.

The chain links TRBV7-9 to TRBJ1-2; 8 bases agree with TRBD1. Germline V CDR1 and CDR2: SEHNR, FQNEAQ (reference sequence). V was pared by 0 bases and J by 2 bases, with 8 bases of the junction left unmatched. The CDR3 consists of 17 residues. Written as DNA, the CDR3 is TGTGCCAGCAGCTTAGCGTCAGGGGGCAACGACAACTATGGCTACACCTTC. Protein sequence: CASSLASGGNDNYGYTF.

The chain employs TRBV27 and TRBJ2-3, with D perhaps TRBD2 (6 bases). V lost 4 bases and J 8 bases, leaving 10 bases between the germline ends. Germline-derived CDR1 and CDR2 are MNHEY and SMNVEV (reference sequence). The CDR3 has 12 amino acids. CDR3 in DNA: TGTGCCAGCAGTTCCGTGGGGGGTACGCAGTATTTT. Its translation: CASSSVGGTQYF.

This clone was counted once. Written as DNA, the CDR3 is TGCGCCAGCAGCCGGGGACTAGCCATCACCGGGGAGCTGTTTTTT. It encodes CASSRGLAITGELFF. The gene calls are TRBV4-3 and TRBJ2-2; 9 bases align to TRBD2. The trim removed 4 bases at V and 4 bases at J, leaving 4 bases unmatched. The CDR3 covers 15 residues. In germline, CDR1 is LGHNA, CDR2 YSLEER.

This clone was counted a few times. The genes are TRBV7-6 and TRBJ1-1; TRBD1 is a possible D gene (5 bases). The CDR3 spans 14 residues. CDR1 is SGHVS and CDR2 is FNYEAQ in the germline V gene. Trimming removed 5 bases from V and 2 bases from J, with 12 bases in between. CDR3 in amino acids: CASSPPRDNTEAFF. The CDR3 DNA sequence: TGTGCCAGCAGCCCACCCAGGGACAACACTGAAGCTTTCTTT. The full variable domain, rest sourced from reference TRBV7-6 and TRBJ1-1, is GAGVSQSPRYKVTKRGQDVALRCDPISGHVSLYWYRQALGQGPEFLTYFNYEAQQDKSGLPNDRFSAERPEGSISTLTIQRTEQRDSAMYRCASSPPRDNTEAFFGQGTRLTVV.

This chain connects TRBV6-1 to TRBJ1-2, with D perhaps TRBD1 (5 bases). The germline CDR1 and CDR2 sequences are MNHNS and SASEGT. Trimming removed 7 bases from V and 8 bases from J, with 14 bases in between. The CDR3 consists of 12 residues. The CDR3 sequence is CASTHWGQGYTF. In DNA, the CDR3 is TGTGCCAGCACTCATTGGGGCCAAGGCTACACCTTC.

The CDR3 is CSVEGHAKTYGYTF. DNA of the CDR3: TGCAGCGTTGAAGGGCACGCCAAGACCTATGGCTACACCTTC. The V call is TRBV29-1, the J call TRBJ1-2, with D uncertain. The germline V and J ends were trimmed by 1 base and 4 bases, with 13 bases remaining between them. The CDR3 totals 14 residues. Looked up from germline, CDR1 is SQVTM and CDR2 is ANQGSEA.

V and J are TRBV6-1 and TRBJ2-1; no reliable D call. The CDR3 sequence is 14 residues long. Trimming took 10 bases from V and 2 from J, leaving 15 bases between them. Germline lookup yields CDR1 MNHNS and CDR2 SASEGT. The CDR3 DNA reads as TGTGCCACCCGGACCGGTGTTCCCTACAATGAGCAGTTCTTC. This sequence encodes CATRTGVPYNEQFF.

This chain connects TRBV6-4 to TRBJ2-3, with 8 bases identical to TRBD1. V was pared by 6 bases and J by 2 bases, with 7 bases of the junction left unmatched. Germline V gene sequence: CDR1 MRHNA, CDR2 SNTAGT. This CDR3 region has 15 residues. Written as DNA, the CDR3 is TGTGCCAGCAGCGAAGGGACAGGCTCCACAGATACGCAGTATTTT. It translates to CASSEGTGSTDTQYF.